This is a list of T cell receptor beta chains from one sample in a study of monozygotic twins with cystic fibrosis. Some clones are missing from TCRdb's copy, which holds only in-frame ones; the method was immunoSEQ multiplex PCR. The sample yields tens of thousands of clones, 70% to 90% seen once. Input material: blood. These receptors all stem from a girl aged 2 to 10 with cystic fibrosis. Each CDR3 is given with its conserved first and last residue. D genes are given only for firm matches. The listing skips clone size in some rows; elsewhere it reads once, few, many or a size class.

CDR3,DNA,size,J,length,D,V
CASRTTGGSNQPQHF,TGTGCCAGCAGGACCACAGGGGGGAGCAATCAGCCCCAGCATTTT,.,TRBJ1-5,15,TRBD1,TRBV6-1
CASSPSAQSGANVLTF,TGTGCCAGCTCACCCAGCGCCCAATCTGGGGCCAACGTCCTGACTTTC,.,TRBJ2-6,16,.,TRBV18
CASSLVQDYGYTF,TGTGCCAGCAGCTTAGTGCAAGACTATGGCTACACCTTC,.,TRBJ1-2,13,.,TRBV7-2
CASSLETYRRDTEAFF,TGTGCCAGCAGCCTGGAGACATATCGGCGAGACACTGAAGCTTTCTTT,.,TRBJ1-1,16,.,TRBV14
CASSQEGLAGVREQFF,TGCGCCAGCAGCCAAGAAGGTCTAGCGGGAGTACGTGAGCAGTTCTTC,.,TRBJ2-1,16,TRBD2,TRBV4-1
CASRTGLREGTGELFF,TGTGCCAGCAGAACAGGCCTACGGGAGGGCACCGGGGAGCTGTTTTTT,.,TRBJ2-2,16,TRBD2,TRBV9
CASSKDRARNQPQHF,TGTGCCAGTAGTAAGGACAGGGCGCGCAATCAGCCCCAGCATTTT,.,TRBJ1-5,15,TRBD1,TRBV19
CASQDGQATNEKLFF,TGTGCCAGCCAGGATGGACAGGCAACTAATGAAAAACTGTTTTTT,.,TRBJ1-4,15,TRBD1,TRBV6-6
CAPPPASGVGGEQFF,TGTGCCCCTCCCCCGGCTAGCGGGGTGGGCGGTGAGCAGTTCTTC,.,TRBJ2-1,15,TRBD2,TRBV30
CASSSWAYEQYF,TGTGCCAGCAGCTCCTGGGCCTACGAGCAGTACTTC,once,TRBJ2-7,12,.,TRBV11-2
CASSEQGSEQYF,TGTGCCAGCAGTGAACAGGGGTCCGAGCAGTACTTC,.,TRBJ2-7,12,.,TRBV6-1
CASSGDRGLVSSEQFF,TGTGCCAGCAGTGGGGACAGGGGACTAGTCTCCAGTGAGCAGTTCTTC,.,TRBJ2-1,16,TRBD1,TRBV2
CASSATSTGGREKLFF,TGTGCCAGCAGCGCTACCTCTACAGGGGGCCGAGAAAAACTGTTTTTT,.,TRBJ1-4,16,TRBD1,TRBV9
CASSIRGKNQPQHF,TGTGCCAGCAGCATTAGGGGTAAGAATCAGCCCCAGCATTTT,once,TRBJ1-5,14,.,TRBV5-8
CASGWAAVSEAFF,TGTGCTAGTGGCTGGGCGGCAGTGAGTGAAGCTTTCTTT,.,TRBJ1-1,13,.,TRBV12-5
CASSYLSGSYEQYF,TGTGCCAGCAGTTACCTCTCGGGCAGCTACGAGCAGTACTTC,.,TRBJ2-7,14,.,TRBV6-6
CASSRTGGYGYTF,TGTGCCAGCAGTCGGACCGGAGGCTATGGCTACACCTTC,.,TRBJ1-2,13,.,TRBV6-5